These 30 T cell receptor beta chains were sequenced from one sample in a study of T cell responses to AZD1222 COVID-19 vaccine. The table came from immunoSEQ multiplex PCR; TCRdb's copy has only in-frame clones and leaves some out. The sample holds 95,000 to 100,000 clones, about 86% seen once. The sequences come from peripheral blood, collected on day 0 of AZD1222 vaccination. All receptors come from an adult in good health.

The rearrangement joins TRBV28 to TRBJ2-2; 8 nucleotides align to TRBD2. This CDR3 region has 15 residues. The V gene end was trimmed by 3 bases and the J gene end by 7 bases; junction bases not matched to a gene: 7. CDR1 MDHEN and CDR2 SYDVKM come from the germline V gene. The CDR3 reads CASSFGRALGGELFF. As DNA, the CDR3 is TGTGCCAGCAGTTTCGGGAGGGCCTTGGGCGGGGAGCTGTTTTTT.

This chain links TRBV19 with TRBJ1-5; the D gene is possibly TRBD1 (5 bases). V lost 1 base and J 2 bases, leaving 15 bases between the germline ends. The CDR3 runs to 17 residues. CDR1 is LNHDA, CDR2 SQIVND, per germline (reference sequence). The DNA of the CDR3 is TGTGCCAGTAGTATAGCCAGAGCGGGCAGGGGCAATCAGCCCCAGCATTTT. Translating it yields CASSIARAGRGNQPQHF.

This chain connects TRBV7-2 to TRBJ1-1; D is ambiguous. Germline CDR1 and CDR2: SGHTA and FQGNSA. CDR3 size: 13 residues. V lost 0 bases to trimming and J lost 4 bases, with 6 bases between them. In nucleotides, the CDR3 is TGTGCCAGCAGCTTAGCGGAGGGCACTGAAGCTTTCTTT. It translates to CASSLAEGTEAFF.

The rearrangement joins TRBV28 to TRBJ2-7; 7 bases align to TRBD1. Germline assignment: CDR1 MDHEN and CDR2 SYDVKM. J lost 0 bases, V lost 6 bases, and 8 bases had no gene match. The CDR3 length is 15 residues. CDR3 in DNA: TGTGCCAGCAGACAAACCGGGACAGACTCCTACGAGCAGTACTTC. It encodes CASRQTGTDSYEQYF.

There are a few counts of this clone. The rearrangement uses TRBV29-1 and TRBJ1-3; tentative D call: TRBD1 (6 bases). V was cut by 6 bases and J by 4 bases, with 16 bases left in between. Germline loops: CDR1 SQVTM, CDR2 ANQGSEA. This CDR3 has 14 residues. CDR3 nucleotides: TGCAGCGTCCGCACCGGGACAAACGGAAACACCATATATTTT. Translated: CSVRTGTNGNTIYF.

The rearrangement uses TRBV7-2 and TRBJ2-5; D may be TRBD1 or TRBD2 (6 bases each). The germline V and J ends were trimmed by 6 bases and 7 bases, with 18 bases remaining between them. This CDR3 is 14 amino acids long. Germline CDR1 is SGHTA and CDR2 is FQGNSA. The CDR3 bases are TGTGCCAGCAGTTCGGGACTCGAGACAGGGACCCAGTACTTC. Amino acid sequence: CASSSGLETGTQYF.

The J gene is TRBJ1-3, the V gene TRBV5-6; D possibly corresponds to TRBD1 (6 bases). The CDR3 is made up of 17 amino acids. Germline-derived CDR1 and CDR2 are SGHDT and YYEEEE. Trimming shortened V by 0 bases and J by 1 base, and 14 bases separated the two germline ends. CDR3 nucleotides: TGTGCCAGCAGCTTGGCCAAGACAGGCTATTCTGGAAACACCATATATTTT. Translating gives CASSLAKTGYSGNTIYF.

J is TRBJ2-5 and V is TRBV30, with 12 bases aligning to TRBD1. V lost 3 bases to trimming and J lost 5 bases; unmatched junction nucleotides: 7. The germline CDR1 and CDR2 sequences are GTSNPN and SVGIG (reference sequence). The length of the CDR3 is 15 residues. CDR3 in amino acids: CAWSPGTGGRETQYF. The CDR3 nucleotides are TGTGCCTGGAGCCCTGGGACAGGGGGCCGGGAGACCCAGTACTTC.

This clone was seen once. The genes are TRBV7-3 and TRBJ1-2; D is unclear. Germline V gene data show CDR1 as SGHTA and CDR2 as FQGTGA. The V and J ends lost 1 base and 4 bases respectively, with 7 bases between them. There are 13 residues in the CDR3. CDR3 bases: TGTGCCAGCAGCTTAAATCCGGGCTATGGCTACACCTTC. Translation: CASSLNPGYGYTF.

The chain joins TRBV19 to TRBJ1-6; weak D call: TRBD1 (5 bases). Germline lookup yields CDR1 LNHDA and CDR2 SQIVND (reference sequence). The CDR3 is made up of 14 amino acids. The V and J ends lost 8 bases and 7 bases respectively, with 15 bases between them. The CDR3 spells CASGLPGSNSPLHF. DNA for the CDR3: TGTGCCAGTGGCCTCCCAGGGAGCAATTCACCCCTCCACTTT.

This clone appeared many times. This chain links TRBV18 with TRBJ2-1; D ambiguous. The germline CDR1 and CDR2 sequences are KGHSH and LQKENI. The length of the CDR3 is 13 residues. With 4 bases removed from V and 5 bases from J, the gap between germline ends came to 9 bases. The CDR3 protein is CASSLAPDNEQFF. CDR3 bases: TGTGCCAGCTCACTCGCACCGGACAATGAGCAGTTCTTC.

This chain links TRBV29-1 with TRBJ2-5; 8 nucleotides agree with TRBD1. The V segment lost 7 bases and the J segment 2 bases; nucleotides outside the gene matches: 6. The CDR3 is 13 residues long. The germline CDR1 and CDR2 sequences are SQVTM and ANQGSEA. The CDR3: CSALWTGQETQYF. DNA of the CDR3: TGCAGCGCCCTCTGGACAGGGCAAGAGACCCAGTACTTC.

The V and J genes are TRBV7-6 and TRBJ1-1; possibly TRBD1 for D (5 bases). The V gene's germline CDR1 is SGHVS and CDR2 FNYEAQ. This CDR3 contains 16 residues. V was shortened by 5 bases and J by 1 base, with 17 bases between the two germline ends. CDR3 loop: CASSVRAPGGNTEAFF. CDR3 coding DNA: TGTGCCAGCAGCGTCCGGGCCCCCGGGGGGAACACTGAAGCTTTCTTT.

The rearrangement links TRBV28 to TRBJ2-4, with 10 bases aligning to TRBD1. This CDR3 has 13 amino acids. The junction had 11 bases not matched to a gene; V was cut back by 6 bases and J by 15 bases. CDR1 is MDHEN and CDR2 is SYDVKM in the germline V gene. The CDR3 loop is CASRPGQGPVWYF. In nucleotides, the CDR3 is TGTGCCAGCAGGCCGGGACAGGGGCCTGTCTGGTACTTC. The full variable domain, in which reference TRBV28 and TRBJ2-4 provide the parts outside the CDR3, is DVKVTQSSRYLVKRTGEKVFLECVQDMDHENMFWYRQDPGLGLRLIYFSYDVKMKEKGDIPEGYSVSREKKERFSLILESASTNQTSMYLCASRPGQGPVWYFGAGTRLSVL.

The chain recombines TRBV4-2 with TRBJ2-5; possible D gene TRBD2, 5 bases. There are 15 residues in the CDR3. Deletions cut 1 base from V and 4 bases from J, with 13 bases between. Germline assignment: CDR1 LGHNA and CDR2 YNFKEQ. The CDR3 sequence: CASSQGLRGLETQYF. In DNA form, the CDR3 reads TGTGCCAGCAGCCAAGGGCTTAGAGGGTTAGAGACCCAGTACTTC.

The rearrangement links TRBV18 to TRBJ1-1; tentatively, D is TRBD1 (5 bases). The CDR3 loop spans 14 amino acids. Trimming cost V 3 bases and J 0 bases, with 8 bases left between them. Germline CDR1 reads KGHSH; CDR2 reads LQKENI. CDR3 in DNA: TGTGCCAGCTCACCGCAAGGGGTGAACACTGAAGCTTTCTTT. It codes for CASSPQGVNTEAFF.

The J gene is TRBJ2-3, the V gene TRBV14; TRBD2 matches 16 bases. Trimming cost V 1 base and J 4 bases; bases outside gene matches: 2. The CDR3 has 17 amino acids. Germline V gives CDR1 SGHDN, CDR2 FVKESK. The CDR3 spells CASSQGGLAGGPDTQYF. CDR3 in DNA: TGTGCCAGCAGCCAAGGGGGACTAGCGGGAGGGCCAGATACGCAGTATTTT.

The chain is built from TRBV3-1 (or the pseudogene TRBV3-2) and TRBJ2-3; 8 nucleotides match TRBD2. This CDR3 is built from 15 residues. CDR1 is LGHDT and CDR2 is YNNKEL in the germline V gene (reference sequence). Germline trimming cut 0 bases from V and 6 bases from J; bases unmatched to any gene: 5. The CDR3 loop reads CASSQDKREWDTQYF. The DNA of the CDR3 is TGTGCCAGCAGCCAAGATAAGCGGGAGTGGGATACGCAGTATTTT.

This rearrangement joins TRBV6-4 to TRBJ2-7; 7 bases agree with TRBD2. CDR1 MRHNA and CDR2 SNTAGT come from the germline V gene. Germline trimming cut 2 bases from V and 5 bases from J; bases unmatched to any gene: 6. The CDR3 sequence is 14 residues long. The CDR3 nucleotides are TGTGCCAGCAGTGACAGGACTAGAAGGGACGAGCAGTACTTC. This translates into CASSDRTRRDEQYF.

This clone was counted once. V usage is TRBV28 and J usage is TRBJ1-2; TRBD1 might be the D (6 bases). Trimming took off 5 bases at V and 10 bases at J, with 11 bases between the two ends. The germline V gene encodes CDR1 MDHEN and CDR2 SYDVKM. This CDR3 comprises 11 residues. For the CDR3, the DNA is TGTGCCAGCAGTAAACAGGGTGACTACACCTTC. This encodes CASSKQGDYTF.

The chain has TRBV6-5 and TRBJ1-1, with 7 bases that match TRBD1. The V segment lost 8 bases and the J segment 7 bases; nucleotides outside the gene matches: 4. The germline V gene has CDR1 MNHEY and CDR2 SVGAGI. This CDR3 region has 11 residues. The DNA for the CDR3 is TGTGCCAGCCGAAGACAGGGTGAAGCTTTCTTT. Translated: CASRRQGEAFF.

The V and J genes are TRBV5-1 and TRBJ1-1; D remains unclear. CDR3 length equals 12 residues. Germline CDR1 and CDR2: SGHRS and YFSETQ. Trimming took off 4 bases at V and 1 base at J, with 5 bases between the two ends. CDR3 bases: TGCGCCAGCAGCCCGGAGAACACTGAAGCTTTCTTT. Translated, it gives CASSPENTEAFF.

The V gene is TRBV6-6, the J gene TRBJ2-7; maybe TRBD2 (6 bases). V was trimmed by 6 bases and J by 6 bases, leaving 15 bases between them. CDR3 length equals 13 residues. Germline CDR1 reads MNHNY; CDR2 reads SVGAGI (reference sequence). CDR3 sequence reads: CASSPRGVAEQYF. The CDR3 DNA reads TGTGCCAGCAGCCCCCGCGGGGTCGCCGAGCAGTACTTC.

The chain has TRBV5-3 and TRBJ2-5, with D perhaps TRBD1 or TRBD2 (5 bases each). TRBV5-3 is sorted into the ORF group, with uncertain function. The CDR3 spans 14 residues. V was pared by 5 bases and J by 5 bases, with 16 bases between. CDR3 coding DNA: TGTGCCAGAAGACTTTCGGGAAGGGGTGAGACCCAGTACTTC. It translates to CARRLSGRGETQYF.

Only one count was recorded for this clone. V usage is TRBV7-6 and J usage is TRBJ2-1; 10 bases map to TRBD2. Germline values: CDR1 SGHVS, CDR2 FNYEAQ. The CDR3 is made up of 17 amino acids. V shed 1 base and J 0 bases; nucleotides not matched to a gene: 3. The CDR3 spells CASSLESSGSSYNEQFF. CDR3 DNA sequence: TGTGCCAGCAGCTTAGAGTCTAGCGGGAGCTCCTACAATGAGCAGTTCTTC.

The CDR3 DNA sequence: TGTGCCAGTAGTATAGATAGAGGGATCGCTGATGGCTACACCTTC. Its translation: CASSIDRGIADGYTF. The chain links TRBV19 to TRBJ1-2; D gene ambiguous. V was shortened by 0 bases and J by 6 bases, with 14 bases between the two germline ends. The CDR3 is 15 amino acids. Per the germline V gene, CDR1 is LNHDA and CDR2 is SQIVND (reference sequence). The whole variable domain, filled in from reference TRBV19 and TRBJ1-2, reads DGGITQSPKYLFRKEGQNVTLSCEQNLNHDAMYWYRQDPGQGLRLIYYSQIVNDFQKGDIAEGYSVSREKKESFPLTVTSAQKNPTAFYLCASSIDRGIADGYTFGSGTRLTVV.

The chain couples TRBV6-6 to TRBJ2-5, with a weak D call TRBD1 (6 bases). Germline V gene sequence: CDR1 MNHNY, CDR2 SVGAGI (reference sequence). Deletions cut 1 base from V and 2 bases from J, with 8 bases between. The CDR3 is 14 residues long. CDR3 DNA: TGTGCCAGCAGTTACTTACAGGGACAAGAGACCCAGTACTTC. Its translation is CASSYLQGQETQYF.

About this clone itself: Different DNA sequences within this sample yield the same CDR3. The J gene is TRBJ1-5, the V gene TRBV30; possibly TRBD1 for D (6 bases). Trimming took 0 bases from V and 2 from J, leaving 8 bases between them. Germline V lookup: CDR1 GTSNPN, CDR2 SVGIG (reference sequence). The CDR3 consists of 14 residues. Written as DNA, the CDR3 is TGTGCCTGGAGTGTAAGGGGGGGCAATCAGCCCCAGCATTTT. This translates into CAWSVRGGNQPQHF.

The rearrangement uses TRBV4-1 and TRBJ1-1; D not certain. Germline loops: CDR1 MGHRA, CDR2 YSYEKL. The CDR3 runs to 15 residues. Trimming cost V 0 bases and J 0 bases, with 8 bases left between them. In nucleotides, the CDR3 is TGCGCCAGCAGCCAAGATATAACCGTGAACACTGAAGCTTTCTTT. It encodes CASSQDITVNTEAFF.

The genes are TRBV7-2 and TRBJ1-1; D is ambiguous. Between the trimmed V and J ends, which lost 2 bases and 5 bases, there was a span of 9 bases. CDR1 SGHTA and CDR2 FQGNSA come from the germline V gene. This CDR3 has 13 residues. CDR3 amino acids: CASSLTATTEAFF. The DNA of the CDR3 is TGTGCCAGCAGCTTAACGGCAACTACTGAAGCTTTCTTT. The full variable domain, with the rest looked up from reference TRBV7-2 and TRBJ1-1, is GAGVSQSPSNKVTEKGKDVELRCDPISGHTALYWYRQSLGQGLEFLIYFQGNSAPDKSGLPSDRFSAERTGGSVSTLTIQRTQQEDSAVYLCASSLTATTEAFFGQGTRLTVV.